Described below is a single TCR beta chain sequence and its context. V lost 0 bases to trimming and J lost 1 base; unmatched junction nucleotides: 0. The CDR3 loop spans 14 amino acids. Germline assignment: CDR1 SGDLS and CDR2 YYNGEE. The data were obtained in a study of OX40 agonist ivuxolimab in advanced cancers. Study-level information: An agonistic human IgG2 monoclonal antibody against OX40 (CD134) was given. Every 2 weeks, ivuxolimab was infused into the patients intravenously at between 0.01 and 10 mg/kg.

Sequencing was performed with immunoSEQ multiplex PCR; in TCRdb, only in-frame clones are kept and a portion is missing. The data contain over 95,000 clones, about 91% of them singletons. Specimen: CD4+ or CD8+ T cells sorted from blood, collected in a trial of the OX40 agonist ivuxolimab. The TCR comes from an adult with an advanced solid tumor such as melanoma, head and neck, liver or kidney cancer. This chain uses TRBV9 with TRBJ2-5; 7 bases agree with TRBD1. The CDR3 nucleotides read TGTGCCAGCAGCGTAGAGGGGGCCCAAGAGACCCAGTACTTC. Its protein product is CASSVEGAQETQYF.